This T cell receptor beta chain was identified during a study of T-cell reconstitution after alpha-beta-depleted transplantation in children. Molecular barcoding with unique molecular identifiers was used for the TCRbeta library. TCRdb reanalysed the PCR reads using MiXCR and keeps one entry per CDR3 protein. This table holds just under 550,000 distinct CDR3 sequences, around 19% found once. This CDR3 region has 17 residues. Germline loops: CDR1 SGHVT, CDR2 SQSDAQ. Trimming removed 0 bases from V and 3 bases from J, with 15 bases in between. Specimen: PBMCs from the stem cell graft donor, collected from the stem cell graft. The chain employs TRBV7-4 and TRBJ1-3, with TRBD1 as a possible D gene (5 bases). This TCR was recovered from a human donor who donated a stem cell graft to a child with acute lymphoblastic leukemia. CDR3 DNA: TGTGCCAGCAGCTTAGCGGGCGGGGACGCATATGGAAACACCATATATTTT. It codes for CASSLAGGDAYGNTIYF.